This entry lists 10 T cell receptor beta chains sequenced from one sample in a study of T cell responses to AZD1222 COVID-19 vaccine. Using immunoSEQ multiplex PCR, the repertoire was profiled, and TCRdb retains in-frame clones only, with some absent. The table for this sample gives about 140,000 clones. Input material: peripheral blood. These receptors all stem from an adult in good health.

This chain joins TRBV6-5 and TRBJ1-3; D is undetermined. The germline CDR1 and CDR2 sequences are MNHEY and SVGAGI. The CDR3 contains 15 residues. V lost 8 bases, J lost 0 bases, and 14 bases lay in between. Here the CDR3 reads CASPAGRNSGNTIYF. The DNA of the CDR3 is TGTGCCAGCCCCGCGGGCAGGAACTCTGGAAACACCATATATTTT.

The chain joins TRBV19 to TRBJ1-3; 8 positions agree with TRBD1. V was clipped by 8 bases and J by 1 base; unmatched bases: 13. Germline V gene lookup returns CDR1 LNHDA and CDR2 SQIVND (reference sequence). This CDR3 contains 17 residues. In DNA form, the CDR3 reads TGTGCCAGTCAGCGGCGGGACAGGCATTTATCTGGAAACACCATATATTTT. It yields the protein CASQRRDRHLSGNTIYF.

Written as DNA, the CDR3 is TGTGCCAGCAGCTTGGCCGGGGATTCGGTGACCCAGTACTTC. Amino acids: CASSLAGDSVTQYF. The chain recombines TRBV5-4 with TRBJ2-5; D perhaps matches TRBD2 (5 bases). Germline V gives CDR1 SGHNT, CDR2 YYREEE (reference sequence). Trimming took 0 bases from V and 7 from J, leaving 13 bases between them. The CDR3 consists of 14 residues.

This chain links TRBV18 with TRBJ1-3; D perhaps matches TRBD1 (5 bases). The CDR3 contains 15 residues. Germline loops: CDR1 KGHSH, CDR2 LQKENI. V gave up 3 bases and J gave up 7 bases, with 16 bases separating them. CDR3 residues: CASSPLGERANTIYF. In nucleotides, the CDR3 is TGTGCCAGCTCACCGCTGGGGGAAAGGGCGAACACCATATATTTT.

The CDR3 region is CASSQDGLWTEAFF. The CDR3 bases are TGTGCCAGCAGCCAAGATGGGCTGTGGACTGAAGCTTTCTTT. The rearrangement uses TRBV3-1 (or the pseudogene TRBV3-2) and TRBJ1-1; D is undetermined. Trimming stripped 0 bases from V and 5 bases from J, with 10 bases between. The germline V gene encodes CDR1 LGHDT and CDR2 YNNKEL (reference sequence). The CDR3 sequence is 14 residues long.

The chain employs TRBV19 and TRBJ2-3; 11 bases are shared with TRBD2. Germline CDR1 and CDR2: LNHDA and SQIVND (reference sequence). The CDR3 totals 15 residues. Trimming took 7 bases from V and 2 from J; bases not matched to a gene: 5. Here the CDR3 DNA reads TGTGCCAGTACGTTAGCGGGGGGGACCACAGATACGCAGTATTTT. It encodes CASTLAGGTTDTQYF.

The chain carries TRBV6-5 and TRBJ1-2; no reliable D call. The V end was cut by 0 bases, the J end by 4 bases, with 3 bases between. Germline lookup yields CDR1 MNHEY and CDR2 SVGAGI. The CDR3 has 12 residues. The DNA of the CDR3 is TGTGCCAGCAGTTACTCTGGCTATGGCTACACCTTC. Protein product: CASSYSGYGYTF.

The V gene is TRBV27, the J gene TRBJ1-5, with TRBD1 identical over 8 bases. This CDR3 comprises 16 residues. V gave up 2 bases and J gave up 2 bases; unmatched junction bases: 5. Germline V gene lookup returns CDR1 MNHEY and CDR2 SMNVEV (reference sequence). CDR3 coding DNA: TGTGCCAGCAGTTTAACAGGGGGTTACGGCAATCAGCCCCAGCATTTT. Translating it yields CASSLTGGYGNQPQHF.

The gene calls are TRBV10-3 and TRBJ2-5, with D perhaps TRBD1 or TRBD2 (5 bases each). The CDR3 totals 14 residues. V was shortened by 6 bases and J by 2 bases, with 13 bases between the two germline ends. Germline CDR1 is ENHRY and CDR2 is SYGVKD. CDR3 nucleotides: TGTGCCATCAGATCTATGGGGGATCAAGAGACCCAGTACTTC. It specifies CAIRSMGDQETQYF.

The chain couples TRBV2 to TRBJ2-2, with a possible D match to TRBD1 (6 bases). The length of the CDR3 is 14 residues. Trimming removed 5 bases at V and 7 bases at J, with 14 bases between. From germline, CDR1 is SNHLY and CDR2 FYNNEI. The CDR3 region has the DNA TGTGCCAGCAGTCTGGGACATTTTGACGGGGAGCTGTTTTTT. Translating gives CASSLGHFDGELFF.